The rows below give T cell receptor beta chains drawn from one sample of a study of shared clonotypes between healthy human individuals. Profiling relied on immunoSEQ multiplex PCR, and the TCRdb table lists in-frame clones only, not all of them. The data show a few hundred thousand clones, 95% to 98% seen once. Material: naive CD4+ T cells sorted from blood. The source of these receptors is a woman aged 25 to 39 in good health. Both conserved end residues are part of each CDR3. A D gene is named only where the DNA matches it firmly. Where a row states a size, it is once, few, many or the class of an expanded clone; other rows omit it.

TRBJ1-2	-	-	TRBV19	TGTGCCAGTAGTAGGGGGAACTATGGCTACACCTTC	CASSRGNYGYTF
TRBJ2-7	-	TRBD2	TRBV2	TGTGCCAGCAGGTCTAGCGGGAGGGCCTACGAGCAGTACTTC	CASRSSGRAYEQYF
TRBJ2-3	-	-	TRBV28	TGTGCCAGCAGGGCCCCGGGATTCACAGATACGCAGTATTTT	CASRAPGFTDTQYF
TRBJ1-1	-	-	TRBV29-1	TGCAGCGCCCTGCTCGCGTATGGGGAGGAAGCTTTCTTT	CSALLAYGEEAFF
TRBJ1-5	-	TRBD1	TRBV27	TGTGCCAGCAGTACTTACCAGGGGGGGGGTTGGGGTCAGCCCCAGCATTTT	CASSTYQGGGWGQPQHF
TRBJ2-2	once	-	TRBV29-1	TGCAGCGTCGGGACTGAAGGGAACACCGGGGAGCTGTTTTTT	CSVGTEGNTGELFF
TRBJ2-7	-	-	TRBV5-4	TGTGCCAGCAGCTTGGGAGGGTCCGGCTCCTACGAGCAGTACTTC	CASSLGGSGSYEQYF
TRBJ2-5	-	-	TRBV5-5	TGTGCCAGCAGCTTTGCACAGGGGCAGGGGGGAGAGACCCAGTACTTC	CASSFAQGQGGETQYF
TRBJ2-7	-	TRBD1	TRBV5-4	TGTGCCAGCAGGGTTTTGACAGGGAAGGTCGACGAGCAGTACTTC	CASRVLTGKVDEQYF
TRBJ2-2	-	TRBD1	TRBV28	TGTGCCAGCACCCTACAGGGGGCGCGCACCGGGGAGCTGTTTTTT	CASTLQGARTGELFF
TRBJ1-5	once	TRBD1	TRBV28	TGTGCCAGCAGTTCAGGGGGCTCCACCTGGCAGCCCCAGCATTTT	CASSSGGSTWQPQHF
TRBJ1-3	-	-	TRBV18	TGTGCCAGCTCTTTCTCGTGGGAGCACTCTGGAAACACCATATATTTT	CASSFSWEHSGNTIYF
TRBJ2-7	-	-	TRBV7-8	TGTGCCAGCAGCTTCACGTTCGACTTACACTACGAGCAGTACTTC	CASSFTFDLHYEQYF
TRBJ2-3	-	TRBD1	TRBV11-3	TGTGCCAGCAGCTTAGAAGTAGGGGGCGGCACAGATACGCAGTATTTT	CASSLEVGGGTDTQYF
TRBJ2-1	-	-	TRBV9	TGTGCCAGCAGCGTCACAACGGGACGCCCGCCTTCCTACAATGAGCAGTTCTTC	CASSVTTGRPPSYNEQFF
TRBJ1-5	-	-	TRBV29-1	TGCAGCGTCTCCGGGTCCTCAAAAAATCAGCCCCAGCATTTT	CSVSGSSKNQPQHF
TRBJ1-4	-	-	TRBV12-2	TGTGCAAGTCGCTTAGCGAGGACAGGGAGTAATGAAAAACTGTTTTTT	CASRLARTGSNEKLFF
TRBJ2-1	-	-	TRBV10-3	TGTGCCATCAGTAAGGGTCCAAGCTCCTACAATGAGCAGTTCTTC	CAISKGPSSYNEQFF
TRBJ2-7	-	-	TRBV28	TGTGCCAGCAGCTTAGACACCTACGAGCAGTACTTC	CASSLDTYEQYF
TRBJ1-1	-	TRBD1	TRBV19	TGTGCCACCGGACAGGTTAAGGGCACTGAAGCTTTCTTT	CATGQVKGTEAFF
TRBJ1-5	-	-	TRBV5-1	TGCGCCAGCAGCTTGGATGGAGGGGGGAATCAGCCCCAGCATTTT	CASSLDGGGNQPQHF
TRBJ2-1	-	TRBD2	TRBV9	TGTGCCAGCACTAGCGGGAGCCTATACAATGAGCAGTTCTTC	CASTSGSLYNEQFF
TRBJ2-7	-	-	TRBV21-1	TGTGCCAGCAGCAAAGCGTTGAACTGTGGATCCTACGAGCAGTACTTC	CASSKALNCGSYEQYF
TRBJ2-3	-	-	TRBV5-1	TGCGCCAGCACTATCGTGGGACTTACAGATACGCAGTATTTT	CASTIVGLTDTQYF
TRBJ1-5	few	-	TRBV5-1	TGCGCCAGCAGCTTGGTGGGGGCGCGGGGTCAGCCCCAGCATTTT	CASSLVGARGQPQHF
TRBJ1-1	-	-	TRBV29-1	TGCAGCGTTGTAAGAAAGCGCGACCGCTTTATGAACACTGAAGCTTTCTTT	CSVVRKRDRFMNTEAFF
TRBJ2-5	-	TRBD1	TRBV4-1	TGCGCCAGCAGCCAACAGACAGGGCGGGAGACCCAGTACTTC	CASSQQTGRETQYF
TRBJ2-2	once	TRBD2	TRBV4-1	TGCGCCAGCAGCCCAGGGAGGGGAACCGGGGAGCTGTTTTTT	CASSPGRGTGELFF
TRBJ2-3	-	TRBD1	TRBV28	TGTGCCAGCAGTCTCTGGACAGGGGAAGGCACAGATACGCAGTATTTT	CASSLWTGEGTDTQYF
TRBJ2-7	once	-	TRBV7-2	TGTGCCAGCAGCCTCCGGACTATACAGGGTAGCTCCTACGAGCAGTACTTC	CASSLRTIQGSSYEQYF
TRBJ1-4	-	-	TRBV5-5	TGTGCCAGCAGCGTAGAGGGGGTGCCTAATGAAAAACTGTTTTTT	CASSVEGVPNEKLFF
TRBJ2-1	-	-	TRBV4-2	TGTGCCAGCAGCCAAGGAAAGGGGAATGACAATGAGCAGTTCTTC	CASSQGKGNDNEQFF
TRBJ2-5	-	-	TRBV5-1	TGCGCCAGCAGCCCCGGTCAGGGGAAAGAGACCCAGTACTTC	CASSPGQGKETQYF
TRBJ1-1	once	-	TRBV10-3	TGTGCCATCAGGGGGGGCACTGAAGCTTTCTTT	CAIRGGTEAFF
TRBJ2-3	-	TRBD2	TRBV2	TGTGCCAGCAGTGGGGGACTAGCGGGGGGCACAGATACGCAGTATTTT	CASSGGLAGGTDTQYF
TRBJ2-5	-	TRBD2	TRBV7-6	TGTGCCAGCAGCGGCTACTCTAGCGGGAGTTGGGAGACCCAGTACTTC	CASSGYSSGSWETQYF
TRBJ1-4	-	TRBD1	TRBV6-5	TGTGCCAGCAGTTACGCTTTGCAGGGGGCAGGGGAAAAACTGTTTTTT	CASSYALQGAGEKLFF
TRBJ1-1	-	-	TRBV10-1	TGCGCCAGCAGTGCAGAGATGGAGGGGAACACTGAAGCTTTCTTT	CASSAEMEGNTEAFF
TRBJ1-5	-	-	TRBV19	TGTGCCAGTAGTCCGGGCAAGCCATCCAATCAGCCCCAGCATTTT	CASSPGKPSNQPQHF
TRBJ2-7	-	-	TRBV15	TGTGCCACCAGCAGGGCTGCTGGGCTATCCTACGAGCAGTACTTC	CATSRAAGLSYEQYF
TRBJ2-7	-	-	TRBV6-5	TGTGCCAGCAGTAAGGCCGGGTCCTCCTACGAGCAGTACTTC	CASSKAGSSYEQYF
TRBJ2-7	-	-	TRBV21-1	TGTGCCAGCAGTCTATTAAGCGGGAGCAGAAGCTACGAGCAGTACTTC	CASSLLSGSRSYEQYF
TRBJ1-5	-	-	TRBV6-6	TGTGCCAGCAGTTATGGCAGGGCAGGCAATCAGCCCCAGCATTTT	CASSYGRAGNQPQHF
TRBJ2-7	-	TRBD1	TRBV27	TGTGCCAGCAGTTCCTACGGCAGGGGGAAACTTGGGGAGCAGTACTTC	CASSSYGRGKLGEQYF
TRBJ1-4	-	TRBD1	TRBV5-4	TGTGCCAGCAGCCAACTGGGAGGGACAGGGAAAAATGAAAAACTGTTTTTT	CASSQLGGTGKNEKLFF
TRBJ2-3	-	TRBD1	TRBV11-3	TGTGCCAGCAGCTTAGGCACAGGGGTCACAGATACGCAGTATTTT	CASSLGTGVTDTQYF
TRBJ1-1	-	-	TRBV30	TGTGCCTGGAGTCTAAGGGGGTACAGCCCGAACACTGAAGCTTTCTTT	CAWSLRGYSPNTEAFF
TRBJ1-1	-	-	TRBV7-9	TGTGCCAGCAGCCAGATCGAGAACACTGAAGCTTTCTTT	CASSQIENTEAFF
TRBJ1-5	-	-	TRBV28	TGTGCCAGCAGTTTGGCGAATCAGCCCCAGCATTTT	CASSLANQPQHF
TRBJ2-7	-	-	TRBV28	TGTGCCAGCAGTTTAGGGGGTATCGATTACGAGCAGTACTTC	CASSLGGIDYEQYF
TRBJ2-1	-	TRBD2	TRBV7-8	TGTGCCAGCAGCTTAGCCAGACTAGCGGACTACAATGAGCAGTTCTTC	CASSLARLADYNEQFF
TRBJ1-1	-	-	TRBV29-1	TGCAGCGGCTGCAGGGAGATGAACACTGAAGCTTTCTTT	CSGCREMNTEAFF
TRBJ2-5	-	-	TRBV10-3	TGTGCCATCAGTGAGGGAGGGCCGTTAGAGACCCAGTACTTC	CAISEGGPLETQYF
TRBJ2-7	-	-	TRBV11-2	TGTGCCAGCAGCTTGAGGTCGGACTCCACTCCCTACGAGCAGTACTTC	CASSLRSDSTPYEQYF